Listed below are T cell receptor beta chains from one sample, sequenced in a study of T cell repertoires in cytomegalovirus infection. TCRdb recomputed calls from the reads with MiXCR, one row per CDR3 protein. The repertoire holds a few hundred thousand distinct CDR3 sequences, 20% to 25% seen once, with 15% to 20% in the top ten. Specimen: CD8+ T cells from PBMCs. The receptors were gathered from a human donor in good health (CMV status not recorded). Some clones in this sample may be carry-over from other donors' samples. Both conserved end residues are part of each CDR3. The D gene is left open where the match is weak. Clone size is not always given. Where it is, it says once, few, many or a class for expanded clones.

cdr3_length	d_call	clone_size	v_call	j_call	cdr3_aa	cdr3_nt
13	.	many	TRBV7-8	TRBJ2-7	CASSVPEIYEQYF	TGTGCCAGCAGCGTTCCTGAAATCTACGAGCAGTACTTC
13	.	.	TRBV7-4	TRBJ2-6	CASSLETVSVLTF	TGTGCCAGCAGCTTAGAGACAGTGAGCGTCCTGACTTTC
14	.	many	TRBV6-2/TRBV6-3	TRBJ2-7	CASSRDSRSYEQYF	TGTGCCAGCAGTCGGGACTCAAGATCCTACGAGCAGTACTTC
15	.	.	TRBV9	TRBJ2-1	CASSVKRASYNEQFF	TGTGCCAGCAGCGTAAAGCGAGCCTCCTACAATGAGCAGTTCTTC
13	.	few	TRBV6-1	TRBJ1-2	CASSADRVRGYTF	TGTGCCAGCAGTGCTGACCGTGTTAGGGGCTACACCTTC
14	.	many	TRBV7-2	TRBJ2-7	CASSFRAGGYEQYF	TGTGCCAGCAGCTTCCGCGCAGGGGGGTACGAGCAGTACTTC
15	TRBD1	few	TRBV11-2	TRBJ2-7	CASSARTGPAYEQYF	TGTGCCAGCAGCGCGCGGACAGGCCCAGCCTACGAGCAGTACTTC
15	TRBD1	.	TRBV7-8	TRBJ2-7	CASSLAQGASYEQYF	TGTGCCAGCAGCTTAGCCCAGGGGGCTTCCTACGAGCAGTACTTC
17	.	few	TRBV4-2	TRBJ2-1	CASSPMDRTNKGNEQFF	TGTGCCAGCAGCCCCATGGACCGGACTAACAAGGGCAATGAGCAGTTCTTC
13	.	.	TRBV6-5	TRBJ1-5	CASSYVVGQPQHF	TGTGCCAGCAGTTACGTTGTAGGACAGCCCCAGCATTTT
16	.	many	TRBV6-5	TRBJ1-5	CASSYSRSAGNQPQHF	TGTGCCAGCAGTTACTCGCGCAGCGCCGGCAATCAGCCCCAGCATTTT
13	.	.	TRBV20-1	TRBJ2-5	CSARGWEQETQYF	TGCAGTGCTAGAGGATGGGAACAAGAGACCCAGTACTTC
13	.	once	TRBV7-6	TRBJ2-3	CASSFMGPDTQYF	TGTGCCAGCAGCTTCATGGGCCCAGATACGCAGTATTTT
13	.	.	TRBV5-6	TRBJ1-2	CASSFLGDYGYTF	TGTGCCAGCAGCTTTCTAGGAGACTATGGCTACACCTTC
11	.	few	TRBV2	TRBJ1-1	CASREGPEAFF	TGTGCCTCCAGAGAGGGTCCTGAAGCTTTCTTT
15	.	few	TRBV10-3	TRBJ2-5	CAISESATGEETQYF	TGTGCCATCAGTGAGTCGGCAACAGGAGAAGAGACCCAGTACTTC
14	.	.	TRBV2	TRBJ2-2	CASSESVGTGELFF	TGTGCCAGCAGTGAATCGGTGGGCACCGGGGAGCTGTTTTTT
16	.	.	TRBV5-4	TRBJ1-1	CASSLDGRGADGEAFF	TGTGCCAGCAGCTTGGATGGCAGGGGAGCGGATGGTGAAGCTTTCTTT
20	.	.	TRBV3-1	TRBJ1-1	CASSQHPRASAVSPNTEAFF	TGTGCCAGCAGCCAACATCCGAGGGCTTCGGCCGTCAGTCCTAACACTGAAGCTTTCTTT
15	TRBD1	.	TRBV5-1	TRBJ2-3	CASSGPTGGTDTQYF	TGCGCCAGCAGCGGCCCGACAGGGGGCACAGATACGCAGTATTTT
12	.	few	TRBV10-3	TRBJ1-1	CAIRSGDTEAFF	TGTGCCATCAGATCGGGGGATACTGAAGCTTTCTTT
20	.	.	TRBV4-2	TRBJ2-3	CASSQERGGPGIPRTDTQYF	TGTGCCAGCAGCCAAGAACGTGGCGGCCCAGGGATCCCACGCACAGATACGCAGTATTTT
14	.	few	TRBV5-1	TRBJ2-2	CASSLAQGAGELFF	TGCGCCAGCAGCTTGGCACAGGGTGCCGGGGAGCTGTTTTTT
18	TRBD1	few	TRBV12-3/TRBV12-4	TRBJ2-1	CASTLDKGQGASYNEQFF	TGTGCCAGCACCCTAGATAAGGGACAGGGGGCTTCCTACAATGAGCAGTTCTTC
17	.	many	TRBV7-2	TRBJ1-4	CASSLDLGTATNEKLFF	TGTGCCAGCAGCTTAGATCTTGGTACCGCGACTAATGAAAAACTGTTTTTT
14	.	many	TRBV13	TRBJ1-1	CASSSRQTNTEAFF	TGTGCCAGCAGCTCAAGACAGACGAACACTGAAGCTTTCTTT
16	TRBD2	few	TRBV28	TRBJ2-1	CASSSGLAGVYNEQFF	TGTGCCAGCAGCTCCGGACTAGCGGGGGTTTACAATGAGCAGTTCTTC
14	.	many	TRBV7-2	TRBJ2-2	CASSFTSRDGELFF	TGTGCCAGCAGCTTCACCTCCCGGGACGGGGAGCTGTTTTTT
15	TRBD2	.	TRBV28	TRBJ2-7	CASRLLAGGSYEQYF	TGTGCCAGCCGGTTACTAGCGGGGGGGTCCTACGAGCAGTACTTC
15	.	few	TRBV28	TRBJ1-5	CASSLTLDSNQPQHF	TGTGCCAGCAGTTTAACACTCGATAGCAATCAGCCCCAGCATTTT
14	.	once	TRBV2	TRBJ2-1	CASPGGQAGPEQFF	TGTGCCAGCCCCGGTGGGCAGGCCGGACCTGAGCAGTTCTTC
15	TRBD1	few	TRBV20-1	TRBJ1-2	CSARDNIRGTGASTF	TGCAGTGCTAGAGATAATATTCGAGGTACAGGGGCTTCCACCTTC
16	.	.	TRBV20-1	TRBJ2-3	CSARDLFTSRTDTQYF	TGCAGTGCTAGAGATCTCTTCACCTCTCGCACAGATACGCAGTATTTT
15	.	.	TRBV6-2/TRBV6-3	TRBJ1-1	CASSHTWATGTKAFF	TGTGCCAGCAGCCATACGTGGGCAACCGGGACTAAAGCTTTCTTT
15	.	few	TRBV28	TRBJ2-3	CASSHRGGGTDTQYF	TGTGCCAGCAGCCACAGGGGGGGGGGCACAGATACGCAGTATTTT
13	.	few	TRBV4-2	TRBJ2-5	CASSQGLGGTQYF	TGTGCCAGCAGCCAAGGCTTGGGAGGGACCCAGTACTTC
16	TRBD1	few	TRBV7-9	TRBJ2-5	CASSDRDRDPQETQYF	TGTGCCAGCAGCGACCGGGACAGGGACCCCCAAGAGACCCAGTACTTC
11	.	few	TRBV7-9	TRBJ1-1	CASSFSDEAFF	TGTGCCAGCAGCTTTTCGGATGAAGCTTTCTTT
14	.	few	TRBV5-1	TRBJ2-7	CASSGTGTSYEQYF	TGCGCCAGCAGCGGAACCGGGACCTCCTACGAGCAGTACTTC
15	TRBD1	few	TRBV19	TRBJ1-1	CASSFSTGLNTEAFF	TGTGCCAGTAGTTTCTCGACAGGGTTGAACACTGAAGCTTTCTTT
20	TRBD1	.	TRBV20-1	TRBJ2-7	CSARPNPGTGGLPGSYEQYF	TGCAGTGCTAGACCCAACCCCGGGACAGGGGGCCTCCCAGGCTCCTACGAGCAGTACTTC
11	.	.	TRBV2	TRBJ1-1	CAPELRTEAFF	TGTGCCCCGGAGTTGAGGACTGAAGCTTTCTTT